This T cell receptor beta chain was sequenced for a study of PD-1 blockade in classical Hodgkin lymphoma. Findings and caveats of the study: Significant TCR diversity gains by C4D1 occurred in CD4+ but not CD8+ cells.

In regard to this clone: No antigen is known for it.

Autologous stem cell transplantation was followed by relapse in every patient, and brentuximab vedotin exposure varied. Progressive disease, partial response or complete response was each patient's best response. Sequencing was performed with immunoSEQ multiplex PCR; in TCRdb, only in-frame clones are kept and a portion is missing. Of around 19,000 clones detected, about nine tenths appear once; the ten largest clones hold over 10%. The specimen was peripheral blood mononuclear cells (PBMCs), collected before the second cycle of nivolumab. The clonotype was recovered from a human donor with classical Hodgkin lymphoma.

The CDR3 spells CASSEKVGGANNQPQHF. The DNA for the CDR3 is TGTGCCAGCAGTGAAAAGGTTGGGGGGGCCAATAATCAGCCCCAGCATTTT. The chain has TRBV6-1 and TRBJ1-5; perhaps TRBD1 as D (6 bases). This CDR3 region has 17 residues. CDR1 and CDR2 (germline): MNHNS, SASEGT. V dropped 2 bases and J dropped 4 bases, with 18 bases sitting between them.